This entry lists 24 T cell receptor beta chains sequenced from one sample in a study of tumor-infiltrating lymphocytes in glioblastoma multiforme. TCR beta libraries were built from RNA through three nested multiplex PCR rounds using modified ARM-PCR. TCRdb processed the multiplex PCR reads anew with MiXCR; each CDR3 protein has one entry. Of 12,000 or so distinct CDR3 sequences in the sample, around 70% are singletons; the top ten hold around 29%. Sample: brain tumor tissue. The source of these receptors is a male donor with glioblastoma.

This clonotype counts as medium-sized (0.01 to 0.1%). The V and J genes are TRBV5-8 and TRBJ2-2; the D gene is possibly TRBD1 (5 bases). CDR1 is SGHTS and CDR2 is YDEGEE in the germline V gene. Trimming stripped 7 bases from V and 4 bases from J, with 14 bases between. The CDR3 has 14 residues. For the CDR3, the DNA is TGTGCCAGCCGCAGGACATTTAGCACCGGGGAGCTGTTTTTT. The encoded protein is CASRRTFSTGELFF. Complete variable domain (other parts from reference TRBV5-8 and TRBJ2-2): EAGVTQSPTHLIKTRGQQATLRCSPISGHTSVYWYQQALGLGLQFLLWYDEGEERNRGNFPPRFSGRQFPNYSSELNVNALELEDSALYLCASRRTFSTGELFFGEGSRLTVL.

The chain recombines TRBV10-3 with TRBJ1-1, with D maybe TRBD1 (5 bases). Deletions cut 8 bases from V and 10 bases from J, with 20 bases between. CDR1 ENHRY and CDR2 SYGVKD come from the germline V gene. This CDR3 spans 13 amino acids. The CDR3 here is CAIQGNWGEVAFF. CDR3 nucleotide sequence: TGTGCCATCCAAGGGAACTGGGGGGAAGTAGCTTTCTTT.

The rearrangement joins TRBV11-3 to TRBJ1-1; unclear D gene. Germline values: CDR1 SGHNT, CDR2 YENEEA. Trimming stripped 4 bases from V and 1 base from J, with 7 bases between. There are 13 residues in the CDR3. The DNA of the CDR3 is TGTGCCAGCAGCTCTACAGAGAACACTGAAGCTTTCTTT. Residues: CASSSTENTEAFF.

Details on this clonotype: One junction end disagrees with the germline gene, perhaps due to a read error. The chain is built from TRBV11-1 and TRBJ2-7; TRBD1 matches at 10 bases. CDR1 and CDR2 (germline): SGHAT, FQDESV (reference sequence). The CDR3 sequence is 16 residues long. The DNA of the CDR3 is TGTGCCAGCAGCCTAGCGCGTCTGGACAGGGGGTATGAGCTGTACTTC. It translates to CASSLARLDRGYELYF.

Note on this clonotype: A read error may explain this, as a much larger clone is one base away. The J gene is TRBJ2-1, the V gene TRBV2, with a weak D call TRBD2 (6 bases). With 6 bases removed from V and 12 bases from J, the gap between germline ends came to 15 bases. The CDR3 is 12 amino acids. Per germline, CDR1 SNHLY and CDR2 FYNNEI. CDR3 loop: CASSLLASGQFF. The CDR3 DNA follows: TGTGCCAGCAGCCTCCTAGCGAGTGGGCAGTTCTTC.

This rearrangement joins TRBV4-1 to TRBJ1-4; D may be TRBD1 (6 bases). This CDR3 has 15 amino acids. V was clipped by 0 bases and J by 1 base, with 6 bases between them. Germline V gene lookup returns CDR1 MGHRA and CDR2 YSYEKL. Written as DNA, the CDR3 is TGCGCCAGCAGCCAAGACAGGGGAACTAATGAAAAACTGTTTTTT. Encoded protein: CASSQDRGTNEKLFF.

V is TRBV30 and J is TRBJ1-1; 11 bases match TRBD1. The trim removed 4 bases at V and 12 bases at J, leaving 13 bases unmatched. Germline V gene sequence: CDR1 GTSNPN, CDR2 SVGIG (reference sequence). The CDR3 contains 14 residues. CDR3 amino acids: CAWTSRTGGAATFF. CDR3 DNA sequence: TGTGCCTGGACCTCTCGGACAGGGGGCGCGGCGACTTTCTTT.

This clonotype showed up many times. A read error may explain this, as a much larger clone is one base away. J is TRBJ2-7 and V is TRBV11-2; TRBD2 matches 7 bases. This CDR3 comprises 15 residues. The V gene's germline CDR1 is SGHAT and CDR2 FQNNGV. V shed 5 bases and J 3 bases; nucleotides not matched to a gene: 10. The CDR3 here is CASSPQPAGFYEQYF. The DNA of the CDR3 is TGTGCCAGCAGCCCCCAACCAGCGGGATTCTACGAGCAGTACTTC.

This clonotype is labeled as medium-sized (0.01 to 0.1%). This chain uses TRBV12-3 or TRBV12-4 with TRBJ2-2; D call uncertain. Trimming removed 7 bases from V and 7 bases from J, with 13 bases in between. The CDR3 has 13 amino acids. The CDR3 is CASKTDLIGELFF. The CDR3, as DNA: TGTGCCAGCAAGACCGACCTGATCGGGGAGCTGTTTTTT.

This clonotype is labeled medium-sized. This chain joins TRBV10-3 and TRBJ1-4, with 7 bases lining up with TRBD1. V lost 5 bases, J lost 4 bases, and 7 bases stayed unmatched. The CDR3 consists of 15 residues. Germline V gene data show CDR1 as ENHRY and CDR2 as SYGVKD. CDR3 nucleotides: TGTGCCATCAGTAGATCGACAGGGCTTAATGAAAAACTGTTTTTT. Its translation: CAISRSTGLNEKLFF.

Comment on this clonotype: A much more abundant neighbour one base away suggests this may be a read error. This sequence joins TRBV5-1 and TRBJ2-7; D not certain. Germline V CDR1 and CDR2: SGHRS, YFSETQ. CDR3 length equals 14 residues. Deletions cut 6 bases from V and 5 bases from J, with 18 bases between. CDR3 protein: CASTSVWLNDEQYF. In DNA form, the CDR3 reads TGCGCCAGCACCTCGGTGTGGTTGAACGACGAGCAGTACTTC.

The chain uses TRBV6-2 or TRBV6-3 and TRBJ1-1; D unclear. The CDR3 consists of 16 residues. CDR1 is MNHEY and CDR2 is SVGEGT in the germline V gene. Trimming took off 2 bases at V and 1 base at J, with 14 bases between the two ends. The CDR3 reads CASSYGPGMENTEAFF. CDR3 nucleotide sequence: TGTGCCAGCAGTTACGGGCCGGGCATGGAGAACACTGAAGCTTTCTTT.

A few counts support this clonotype. J is TRBJ2-3 and V is TRBV29-1, with a weak D call TRBD1 (6 bases). The CDR3 is made up of 14 amino acids. The V end lost 3 bases, the J end lost 5 bases, and 15 bases lay between the germline ends. CDR1 and CDR2 from the germline V gene are SQVTM and ANQGSEA. CDR3 nucleotides: TGCAGCGTTGAGGGGGCACCTGGGATAGATACGCAGTATTTT. Its protein is CSVEGAPGIDTQYF.

About this clonotype itself: The junction does not match germline at one end; this may be a read error. Here the CDR3 reads CASSQDGTYNPPLHF. Here the CDR3 DNA reads TGCGCCAGCAGCCAAGACGGGACGTACAACCCGCCCCTGCATTTT. The V call is TRBV4-1, the J call TRBJ1-5, with D possibly being TRBD1 (5 bases). The CDR3 extends over 15 amino acids. CDR1 MGHRA and CDR2 YSYEKL come from the germline V gene.

The chain links TRBV6-5 to TRBJ1-6, with D unresolved. Trimming removed 1 base at V and 9 bases at J, with 10 bases between. The CDR3 is 14 amino acids. Germline CDR1 MNHEY, CDR2 SVGAGI. Here the CDR3 reads CASSYLRLGSPLHF. In DNA, the CDR3 is TGTGCCAGCAGTTACTTACGATTGGGTTCACCCCTCCACTTT.

Note on this clonotype: Lacking the conserved final phenylalanine or tryptophan, this CDR3 likely reflects a read error. The chain is built from TRBV6-6 and TRBJ2-4, with a tentative D call TRBD1 (6 bases). V lost 4 bases and J lost 8, with 15 bases in between. This CDR3 has 14 residues. Germline V gene lookup returns CDR1 MNHNY and CDR2 SVGAGI (reference sequence). The CDR3 nucleotides are TGTGCCAGCAGTTCATCCAGGGGTTTTGACATTCAGTACTCC. It specifies CASSSSRGFDIQYS.

About this clonotype itself: Sequence at one end of the junction differs from germline and may be a read error. V gene TRBV5-6 combines with J gene TRBJ2-7; TRBD2 might be the D (6 bases). The CDR3 length is 14 residues. Germline V gene data show CDR1 as SGHDT and CDR2 as YYEEEE. The chain's CDR3 is CASSHSGTSYEQYF. The CDR3 DNA is TGTGCCAGCAGCCACTCGGGGACTTCCTACGAGCAATACTTC.

Comments on this clonotype: It may be a read error: a sequence one base away is much more abundant. The chain combines TRBV11-1 with TRBJ2-5, with 9 bases that match TRBD1. CDR1 and CDR2 from the germline V gene are SGHAT and FQDESV (reference sequence). With 7 bases clipped from V and 3 bases from J, the junction kept 6 bases outside the gene matches. This CDR3 has 14 residues. In nucleotides, the CDR3 is TGTGCCAGCATCTCAGGACAGGGGAAAGAGACCCAGTACTTC. This translates into CASISGQGKETQYF.

The V gene is TRBV30, the J gene TRBJ2-7; D not certain. Looked up from germline, CDR1 is GTSNPN and CDR2 is SVGIG (reference sequence). Trimming took 1 base from V and 6 from J, leaving 10 bases between them. The CDR3 spans 12 residues. The CDR3, as DNA: TGTGCCTGGAGTGGTTTGAGGAGCGAGCAGTACTTC. It specifies CAWSGLRSEQYF.

This clonotype was seen at least ten times. This chain connects TRBV24-1 to TRBJ2-7, with 7 bases lining up with TRBD1. This CDR3 comprises 16 residues. V dropped 4 bases and J dropped 6; count of bases not matched to a gene: 14. In germline, CDR1 is KGHDR, CDR2 SFDVKD. The DNA of the CDR3 is TGTGCCACCAGTGACGCGATTTCGGGGAACAGGGGCGAGCAGTACTTC. Protein product: CATSDAISGNRGEQYF.

This clonotype was counted once. The chain joins TRBV7-3 to TRBJ2-7, with 10 bases lining up with TRBD1. The CDR3 sequence is 16 residues long. Germline V gene lookup returns CDR1 SGHTA and CDR2 FQGTGA. V gave up 3 bases and J gave up 5 bases; unmatched junction bases: 10. The DNA for the CDR3 is TGTGCCAGCAGCTTGTGGTGGGGACAGGGGCGAGACGAGCAGTACTTC. Its protein product is CASSLWWGQGRDEQYF.

The genes are TRBV5-6 and TRBJ2-7, with D perhaps matching TRBD2 (6 bases). This CDR3 region has 14 residues. Germline CDR1 is SGHDT and CDR2 is YYEEEE. The germline V and J ends were trimmed by 4 bases and 10 bases, with 21 bases remaining between them. In DNA, the CDR3 is TGTGCCAGCAGCCAGTCGGGGACTTCCTACTATCAGTACTTC. Protein product: CASSQSGTSYYQYF.

V usage is TRBV2 and J usage is TRBJ2-7; 7 nucleotides align to TRBD2. The CDR3 is made up of 13 amino acids. V gave up 7 bases and J gave up 3 bases; unmatched junction bases: 6. The germline CDR1 and CDR2 sequences are SNHLY and FYNNEI. CDR3 protein: CASNTWTSYEQYF. The CDR3 nucleotides read TGTGCCAGCAATACCTGGACTAGCTACGAGCAGTACTTC.

The chain combines TRBV6-5 with TRBJ2-7; 7 bases fit TRBD1. CDR1 and CDR2 (germline): MNHEY, SVGAGI. The CDR3 is made up of 11 amino acids. The V gene end was trimmed by 8 bases and the J gene end by 3 bases; junction bases not matched to a gene: 1. The CDR3 sequence is CASSGGYEQYF. The CDR3, as DNA: TGTGCCAGCTCAGGGGGCTACGAGCAGTACTTC.